Given below is one T cell receptor beta chain in context. Its antigen is unknown. V gave up 7 bases and J gave up 0 bases, with 25 bases separating them. CDR3 length: 19 amino acids. This record belongs to a study of cytotoxic CD8 clonotypes in ibrutinib-treated CLL. The overall study: Once patients had received a median about twelve months of treatment, range 6 to 36, response samples were obtained. Whole-study findings and limits: Researchers report that baseline clonality outpaced age-matched healthy donors and tracked circulating CD8+ T-cell counts.

Produced via immunoSEQ multiplex PCR; TCRdb's table is partial and in-frame only. Of 150,000 or so clones listed, around 80% are singletons. The TCR comes from a human donor with chronic lymphocytic leukemia. The sample consisted of PBMCs, taken after 36 months of ibrutinib treatment. This rearrangement joins TRBV6-7 to TRBJ2-1; TRBD1 is a possible D gene (6 bases). TRBV6-7 is labeled an ORF, and its function is uncertain. CDR3 nucleotides: TGTGCCAGCAATTCCCCCGGGACAAGGGTTCATAGCTCCTACAATGAGCAGTTCTTC. Translation gives CASNSPGTRVHSSYNEQFF.